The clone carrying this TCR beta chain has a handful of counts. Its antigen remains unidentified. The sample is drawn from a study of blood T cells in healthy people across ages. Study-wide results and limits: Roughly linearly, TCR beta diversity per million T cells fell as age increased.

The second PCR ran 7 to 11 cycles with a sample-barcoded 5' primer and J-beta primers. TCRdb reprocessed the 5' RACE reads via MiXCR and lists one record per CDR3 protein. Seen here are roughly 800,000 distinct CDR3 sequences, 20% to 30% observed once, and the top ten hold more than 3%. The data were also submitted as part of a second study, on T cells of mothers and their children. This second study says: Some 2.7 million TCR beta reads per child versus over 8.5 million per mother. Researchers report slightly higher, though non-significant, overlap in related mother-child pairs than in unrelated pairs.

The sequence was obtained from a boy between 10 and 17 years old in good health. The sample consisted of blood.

The CDR3 bases are TGTGCCAGCAGCTTAGATCTCGGACTAAACTACGAGCAGTACTTC. Its protein product is CASSLDLGLNYEQYF. This chain joins TRBV11-2 and TRBJ2-7; D may be TRBD2 (6 bases). Germline assignment: CDR1 SGHAT and CDR2 FQNNGV. V lost 0 bases and J lost 3, with 12 bases in between. The CDR3 covers 15 residues.